Listed here are 2 T cell receptor beta chains from one sample, sequenced in a study of shared clonotypes between healthy human individuals. Repertoires were generated with immunoSEQ multiplex PCR, while TCRdb's copy carries only in-frame clones and drops some. The repertoire holds 400,000 to 550,000 clones, with around 79% as singletons. Sequenced input: PBMCs. The source of these receptors is a woman aged 40 to 49 in good health. Some clones in this sample may be carry-over from other donors' samples.

This chain connects TRBV5-1 to TRBJ1-2, with D maybe TRBD1 (6 bases). V was trimmed by 3 bases and J by 8 bases, leaving 23 bases between them. This CDR3 spans 16 amino acids. Germline CDR1 reads SGHRS; CDR2 reads YFSETQ. The CDR3 is CASSSAGLGAIQGYTF. The CDR3, as DNA: TGCGCCAGCAGCTCAGCGGGTTTGGGGGCGATTCAAGGCTACACCTTC.

The chain uses TRBV13 and TRBJ2-7; 7 bases align to TRBD1. The CDR3 is made up of 14 amino acids. The germline gives CDR1 PRHDT, CDR2 FYEKMQ (reference sequence). J lost 2 bases, V lost 3 bases, and 4 bases had no gene match. The CDR3 DNA is TGTGCCAGCAGCTTTGTGGACAGGCCCTACGAGCAGTACTTC. This translates into CASSFVDRPYEQYF.